The TCR beta chain under discussion was sequenced for a study of long-term antiretroviral therapy in people with HIV. Study context: Sampling started about a decade before the 2015 immediate-ART recommendation. Overall study results and limits: Even long-term ART left TRB diversity below transplant donor controls, despite gains. Before ART, certain clones expanded, and these dominated the repertoire at all time points.

Trimming took 10 bases from V and 0 from J; bases not matched to a gene: 5. In germline, CDR1 is ENHRY, CDR2 SYGVKD. This CDR3 spans 13 amino acids. Each sample contained roughly 0.85-10 million cryopreserved PBMC, thawed before DNA extraction. This clone has just a few counts. Antigen: not known. It was version v3.0 of the immunoSEQ assay that was run at survey level. Only in-frame clones appear in the TCRdb table, and some are missing; sequencing was by immunoSEQ multiplex PCR. The sample records tens of thousands of clones, over 70% being singletons. The TCR comes from a woman in her forties or fifties with HIV. This chain links TRBV10-3 with TRBJ1-2, with TRBD1 matching 7 bases. This specimen was unsorted PBMCs, taken 3.1 years after starting antiretroviral therapy. CDR3 region: CATGQEPNYGYTF. DNA for the CDR3: TGTGCCACCGGACAGGAACCTAACTATGGCTACACCTTC.